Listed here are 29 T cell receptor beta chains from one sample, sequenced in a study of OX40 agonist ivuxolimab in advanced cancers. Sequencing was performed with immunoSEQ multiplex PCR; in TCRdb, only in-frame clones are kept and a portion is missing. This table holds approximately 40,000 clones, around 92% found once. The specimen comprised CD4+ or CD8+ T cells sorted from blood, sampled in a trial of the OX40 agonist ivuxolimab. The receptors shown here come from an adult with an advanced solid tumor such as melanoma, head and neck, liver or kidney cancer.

CDR3 sequence: CASSQGSGGDEQYF. CDR3 coding DNA: TGTGCCAGCAGCCAAGGGAGCGGAGGCGACGAGCAGTACTTC. This sequence joins TRBV4-2 and TRBJ2-7; weak D call: TRBD2 (5 bases). The V gene lost 1 base and the J gene lost 5 bases, with 12 bases spanning the gap. This CDR3 region has 14 residues. Germline V gives CDR1 LGHNA, CDR2 YNFKEQ.

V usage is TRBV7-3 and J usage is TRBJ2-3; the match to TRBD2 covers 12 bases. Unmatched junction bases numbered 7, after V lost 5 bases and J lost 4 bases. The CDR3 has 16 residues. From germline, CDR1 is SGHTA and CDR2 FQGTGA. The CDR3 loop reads CASSPVLAGGADTQYF. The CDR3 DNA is TGTGCCAGCAGCCCCGTACTAGCGGGAGGTGCAGATACGCAGTATTTT.

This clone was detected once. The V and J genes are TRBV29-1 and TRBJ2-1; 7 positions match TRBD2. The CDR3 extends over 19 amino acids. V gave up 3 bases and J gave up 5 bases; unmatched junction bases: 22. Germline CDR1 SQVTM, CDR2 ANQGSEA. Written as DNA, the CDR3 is TGCAGCGTTGAGAGAGTGTCGGGGGTTCCGACTAGCCCCAACAATGAGCAGTTCTTC. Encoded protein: CSVERVSGVPTSPNNEQFF.

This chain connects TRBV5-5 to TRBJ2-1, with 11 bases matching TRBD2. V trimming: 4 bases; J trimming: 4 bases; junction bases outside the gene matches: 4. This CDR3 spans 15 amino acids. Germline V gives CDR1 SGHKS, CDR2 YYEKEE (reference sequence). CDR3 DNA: TGTGCCAGCAGCGTAGGGACTAGCGGATACAATGAGCAGTTCTTC. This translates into CASSVGTSGYNEQFF.

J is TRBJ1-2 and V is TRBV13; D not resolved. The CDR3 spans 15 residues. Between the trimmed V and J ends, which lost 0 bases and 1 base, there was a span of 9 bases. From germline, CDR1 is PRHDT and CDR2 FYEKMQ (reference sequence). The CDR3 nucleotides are TGTGCCAGCAGCTTAGGCCGCAGACTTAACTATGGCTACACCTTC. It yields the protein CASSLGRRLNYGYTF.

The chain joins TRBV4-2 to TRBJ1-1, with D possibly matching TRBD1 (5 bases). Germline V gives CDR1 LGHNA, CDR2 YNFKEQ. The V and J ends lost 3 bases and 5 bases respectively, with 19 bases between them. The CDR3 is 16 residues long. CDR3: CASSQWSGGEGTEAFF. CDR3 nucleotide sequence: TGTGCCAGCAGCCAGTGGAGCGGGGGTGAGGGGACTGAAGCTTTCTTT.

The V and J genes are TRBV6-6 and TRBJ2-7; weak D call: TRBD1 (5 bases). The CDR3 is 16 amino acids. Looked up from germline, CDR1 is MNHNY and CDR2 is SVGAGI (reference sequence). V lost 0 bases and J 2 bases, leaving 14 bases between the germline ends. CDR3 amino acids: CASSYSTESPTYEQYF. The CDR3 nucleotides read TGTGCCAGCAGTTACTCGACAGAGTCCCCCACCTACGAGCAGTACTTC.

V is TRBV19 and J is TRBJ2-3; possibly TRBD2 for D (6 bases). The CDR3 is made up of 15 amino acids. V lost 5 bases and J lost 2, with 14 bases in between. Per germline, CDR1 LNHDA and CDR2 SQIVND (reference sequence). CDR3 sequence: CASSELAAITDTQYF. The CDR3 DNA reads TGTGCCAGTAGTGAACTAGCTGCGATCACAGATACGCAGTATTTT.

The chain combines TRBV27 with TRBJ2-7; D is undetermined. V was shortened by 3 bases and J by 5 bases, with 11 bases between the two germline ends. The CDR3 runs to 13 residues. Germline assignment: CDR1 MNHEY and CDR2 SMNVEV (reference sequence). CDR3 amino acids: CASSFSSPHEQYF. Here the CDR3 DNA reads TGTGCCAGCAGTTTCAGTTCCCCCCACGAGCAGTACTTC.

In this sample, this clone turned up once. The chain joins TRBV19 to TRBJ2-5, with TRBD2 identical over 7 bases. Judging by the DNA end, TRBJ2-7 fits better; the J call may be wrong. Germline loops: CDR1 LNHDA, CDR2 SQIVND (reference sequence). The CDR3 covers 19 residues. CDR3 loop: CASSPFGEVRGRAPYEQYF. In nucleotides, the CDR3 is TGTGCCAGTAGTCCCTTCGGTGAGGTTCGGGGGAGGGCCCCCTACGAGCAGTACTTC.

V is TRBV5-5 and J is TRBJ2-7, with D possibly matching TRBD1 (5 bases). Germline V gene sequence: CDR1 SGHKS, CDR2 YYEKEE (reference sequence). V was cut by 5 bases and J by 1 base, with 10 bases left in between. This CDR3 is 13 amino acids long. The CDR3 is CASRSQVSYEQYF. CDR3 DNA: TGTGCCAGCAGGTCACAGGTATCCTACGAGCAGTACTTC. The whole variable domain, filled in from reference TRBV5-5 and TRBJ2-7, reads DAGVTQSPTHLIKTRGQQVTLRCSPISGHKSVSWYQQVLGQGPQFIFQYYEKEERGRGNFPDRFSARQFPNYSSELNVNALLLGDSALYLCASRSQVSYEQYFGPGTRLTVT.

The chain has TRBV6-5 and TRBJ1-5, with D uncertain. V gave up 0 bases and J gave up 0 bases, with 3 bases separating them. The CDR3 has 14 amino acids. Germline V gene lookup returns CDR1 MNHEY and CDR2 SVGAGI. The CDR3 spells CASSYSGSNQPQHF. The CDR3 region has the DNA TGTGCCAGCAGTTACTCAGGTAGCAATCAGCCCCAGCATTTT.

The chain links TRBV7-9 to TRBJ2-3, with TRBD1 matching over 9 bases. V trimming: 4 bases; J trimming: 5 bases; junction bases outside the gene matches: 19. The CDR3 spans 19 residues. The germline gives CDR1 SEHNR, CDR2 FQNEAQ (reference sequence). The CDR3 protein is CASSSPGQGSEVFVDTQYF. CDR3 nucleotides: TGTGCCAGCAGCTCGCCGGGACAGGGAAGTGAGGTCTTCGTAGATACGCAGTATTTT.

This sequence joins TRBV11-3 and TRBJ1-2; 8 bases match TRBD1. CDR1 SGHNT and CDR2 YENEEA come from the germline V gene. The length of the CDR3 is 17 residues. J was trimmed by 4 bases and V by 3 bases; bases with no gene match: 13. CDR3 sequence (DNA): TGTGCCAGCAGCTTGCTACTCCTCGGACAGGGACCCTATGGCTACACCTTC. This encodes CASSLLLLGQGPYGYTF. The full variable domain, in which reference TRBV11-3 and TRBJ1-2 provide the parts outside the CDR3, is EAGVVQSPRYKIIEKKQPVAFWCNPISGHNTLYWYLQNLGQGPELLIRYENEEAVDDSQLPKDRFSAERLKGVDSTLKIQPAELGDSAVYLCASSLLLLGQGPYGYTFGSGTRLTVV.

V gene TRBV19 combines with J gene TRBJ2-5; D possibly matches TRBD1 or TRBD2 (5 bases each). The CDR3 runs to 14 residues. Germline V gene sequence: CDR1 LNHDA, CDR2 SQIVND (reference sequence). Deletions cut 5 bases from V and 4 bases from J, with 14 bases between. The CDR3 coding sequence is TGTGCCAGTAGTGGACTGGGGGTTTCAGAGACCCAGTACTTC. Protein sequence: CASSGLGVSETQYF.

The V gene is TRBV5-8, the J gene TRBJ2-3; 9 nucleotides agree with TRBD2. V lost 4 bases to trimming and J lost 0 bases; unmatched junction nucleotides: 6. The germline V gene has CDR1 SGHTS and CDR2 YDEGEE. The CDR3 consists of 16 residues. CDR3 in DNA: TGTGCCAGCAGCCGAATCACTAGCGGGAGCACAGATACGCAGTATTTT. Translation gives CASSRITSGSTDTQYF.

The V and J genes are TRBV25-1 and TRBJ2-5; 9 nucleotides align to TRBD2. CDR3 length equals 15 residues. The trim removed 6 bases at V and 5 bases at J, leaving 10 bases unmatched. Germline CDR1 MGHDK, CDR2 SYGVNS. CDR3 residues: CASRATAGGRETQYF. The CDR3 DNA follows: TGTGCCAGCAGGGCGACCGCGGGGGGGAGGGAGACCCAGTACTTC.

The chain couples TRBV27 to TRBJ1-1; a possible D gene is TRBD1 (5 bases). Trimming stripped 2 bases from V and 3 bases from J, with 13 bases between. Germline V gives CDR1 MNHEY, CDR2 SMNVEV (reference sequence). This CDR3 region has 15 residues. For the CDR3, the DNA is TGTGCCAGCAGTTTACGGGCAGGGATGGACACTGAAGCTTTCTTT. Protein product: CASSLRAGMDTEAFF.

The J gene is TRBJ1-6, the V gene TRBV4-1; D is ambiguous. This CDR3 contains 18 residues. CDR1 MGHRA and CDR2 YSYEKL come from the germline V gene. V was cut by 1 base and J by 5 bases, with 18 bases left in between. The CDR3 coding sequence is TGCGCCAGCAGCCAAGTGGCCTCAATTGGACGGGATAATTCACCCCTCCACTTT. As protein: CASSQVASIGRDNSPLHF.

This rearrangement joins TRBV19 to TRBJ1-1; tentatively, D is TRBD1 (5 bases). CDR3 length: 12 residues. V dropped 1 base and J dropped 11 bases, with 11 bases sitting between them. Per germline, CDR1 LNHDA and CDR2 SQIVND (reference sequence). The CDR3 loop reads CASSIVGAGAFF. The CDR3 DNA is TGTGCCAGTAGTATAGTTGGGGCAGGGGCTTTCTTT.

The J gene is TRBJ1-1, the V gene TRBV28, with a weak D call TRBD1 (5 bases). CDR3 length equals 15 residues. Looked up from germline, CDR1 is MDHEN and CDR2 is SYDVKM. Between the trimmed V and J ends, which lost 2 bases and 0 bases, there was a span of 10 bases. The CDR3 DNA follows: TGTGCCAGCAGTTTACTCCAGGGCCTGAACACTGAAGCTTTCTTT. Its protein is CASSLLQGLNTEAFF.

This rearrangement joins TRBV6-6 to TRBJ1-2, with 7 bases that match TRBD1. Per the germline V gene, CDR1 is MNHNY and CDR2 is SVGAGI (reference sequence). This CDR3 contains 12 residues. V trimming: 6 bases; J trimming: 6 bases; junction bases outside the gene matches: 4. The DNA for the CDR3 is TGTGCCAGCAGCGGGGACAGAAATGGCTACACCTTC. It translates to CASSGDRNGYTF.

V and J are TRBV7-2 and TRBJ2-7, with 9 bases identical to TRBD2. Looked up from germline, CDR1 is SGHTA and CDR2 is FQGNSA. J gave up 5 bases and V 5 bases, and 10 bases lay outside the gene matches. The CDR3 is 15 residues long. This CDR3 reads CASSPSSGSVNEQYV. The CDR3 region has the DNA TGTGCCAGCAGCCCTAGTAGCGGGAGTGTCAACGAGCAGTACGTC.

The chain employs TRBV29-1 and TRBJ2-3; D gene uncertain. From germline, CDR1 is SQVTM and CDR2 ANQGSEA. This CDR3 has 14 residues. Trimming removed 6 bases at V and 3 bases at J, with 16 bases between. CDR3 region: CSVSGAPSTDTQYF. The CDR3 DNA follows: TGCAGCGTGTCCGGAGCCCCTAGTACAGATACGCAGTATTTT.

DNA for the CDR3: TGTGCCAGCAGCGCAATAGCGGGGAGCTCCTACAATGAGCAGTTCTTC. This codes for CASSAIAGSSYNEQFF. The chain is built from TRBV13 and TRBJ2-1, with 8 bases fitting TRBD2. J was trimmed by 0 bases and V by 5 bases; bases with no gene match: 6. The CDR3 length is 16 residues. The V gene's germline CDR1 is PRHDT and CDR2 FYEKMQ (reference sequence).

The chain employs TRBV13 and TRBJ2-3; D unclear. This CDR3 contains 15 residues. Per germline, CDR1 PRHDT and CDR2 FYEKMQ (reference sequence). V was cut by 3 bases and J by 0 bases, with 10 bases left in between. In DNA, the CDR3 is TGTGCCAGCAGCTTGCGGCTCGCTAGCACAGATACGCAGTATTTT. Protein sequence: CASSLRLASTDTQYF.

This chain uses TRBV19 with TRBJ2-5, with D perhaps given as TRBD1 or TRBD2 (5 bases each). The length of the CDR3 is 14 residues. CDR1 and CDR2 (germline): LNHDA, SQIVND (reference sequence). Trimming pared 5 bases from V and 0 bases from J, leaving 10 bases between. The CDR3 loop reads CASSARGYQETQYF. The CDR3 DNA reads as TGTGCCAGTAGTGCCCGGGGCTACCAAGAGACCCAGTACTTC.

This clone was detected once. CDR3 protein: CASSSHPSSSYNEQFF. For the CDR3, the DNA is TGTGCCAGCAGCTCACACCCGTCGAGCTCCTACAATGAGCAGTTCTTC. The chain carries TRBV7-9 and TRBJ2-1; D not resolved. Trimming removed 4 bases at V and 0 bases at J, with 13 bases between. The germline V gene has CDR1 SEHNR and CDR2 FQNEAQ (reference sequence). This CDR3 is built from 16 residues.

CDR3 nucleotide sequence: TGTGCCAGCAGGGAGGACAGAATGAACACTGAAGCTTTCTTT. Its protein product is CASREDRMNTEAFF. The rearrangement uses TRBV2 and TRBJ1-1, with D perhaps matching TRBD1 (6 bases). The CDR3 extends over 14 amino acids. The V and J ends lost 6 bases and 0 bases respectively, with 11 bases between them. Looked up from germline, CDR1 is SNHLY and CDR2 is FYNNEI.